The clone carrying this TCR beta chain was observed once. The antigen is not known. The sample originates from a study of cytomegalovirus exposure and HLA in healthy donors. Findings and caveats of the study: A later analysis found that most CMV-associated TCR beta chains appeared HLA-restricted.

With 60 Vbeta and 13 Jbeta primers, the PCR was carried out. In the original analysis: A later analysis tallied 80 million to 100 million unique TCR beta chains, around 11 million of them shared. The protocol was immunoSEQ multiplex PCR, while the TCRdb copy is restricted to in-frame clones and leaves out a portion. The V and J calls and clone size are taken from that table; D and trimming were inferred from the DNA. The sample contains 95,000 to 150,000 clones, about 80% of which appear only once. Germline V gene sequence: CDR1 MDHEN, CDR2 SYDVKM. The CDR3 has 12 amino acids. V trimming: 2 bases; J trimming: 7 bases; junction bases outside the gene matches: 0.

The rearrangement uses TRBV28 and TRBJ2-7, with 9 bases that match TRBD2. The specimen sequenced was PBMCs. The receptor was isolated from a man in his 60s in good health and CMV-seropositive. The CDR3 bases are TGTGCCAGCAGTTTACTAGCGGGGGAGCAGTACTTC. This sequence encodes CASSLLAGEQYF.